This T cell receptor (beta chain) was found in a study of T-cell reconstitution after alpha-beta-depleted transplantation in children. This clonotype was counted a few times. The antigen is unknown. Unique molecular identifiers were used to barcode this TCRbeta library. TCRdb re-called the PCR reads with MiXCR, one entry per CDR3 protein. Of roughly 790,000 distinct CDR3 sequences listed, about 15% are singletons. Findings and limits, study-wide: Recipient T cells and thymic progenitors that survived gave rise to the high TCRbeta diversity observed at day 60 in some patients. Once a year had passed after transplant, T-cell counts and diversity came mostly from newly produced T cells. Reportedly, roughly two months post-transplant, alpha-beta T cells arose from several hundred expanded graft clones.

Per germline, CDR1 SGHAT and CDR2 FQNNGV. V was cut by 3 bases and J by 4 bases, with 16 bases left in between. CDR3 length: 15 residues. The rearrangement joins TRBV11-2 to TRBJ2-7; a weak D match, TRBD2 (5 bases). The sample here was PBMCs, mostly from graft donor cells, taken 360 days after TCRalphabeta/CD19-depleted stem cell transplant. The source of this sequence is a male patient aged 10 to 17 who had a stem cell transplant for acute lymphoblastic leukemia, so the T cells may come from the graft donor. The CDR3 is CASSFTSSPAYEQYF. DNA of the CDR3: TGTGCCAGCAGCTTCACTAGTAGCCCTGCTTACGAGCAGTACTTC.